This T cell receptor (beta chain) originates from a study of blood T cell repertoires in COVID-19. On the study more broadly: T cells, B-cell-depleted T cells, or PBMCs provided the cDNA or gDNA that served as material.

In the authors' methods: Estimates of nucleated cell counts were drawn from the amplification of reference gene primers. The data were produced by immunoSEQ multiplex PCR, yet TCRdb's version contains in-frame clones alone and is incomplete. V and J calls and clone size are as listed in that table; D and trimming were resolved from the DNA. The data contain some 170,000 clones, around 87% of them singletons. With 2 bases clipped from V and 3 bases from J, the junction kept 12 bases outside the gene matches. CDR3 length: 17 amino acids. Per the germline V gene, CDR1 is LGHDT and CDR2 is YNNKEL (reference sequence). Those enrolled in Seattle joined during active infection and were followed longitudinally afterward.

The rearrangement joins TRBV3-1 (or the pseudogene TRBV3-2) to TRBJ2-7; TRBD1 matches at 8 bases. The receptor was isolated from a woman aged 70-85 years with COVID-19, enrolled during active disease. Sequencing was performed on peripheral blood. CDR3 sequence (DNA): TGTGCCAGCAGCCAACGGCAAGGGGAGACAGGGGTCTACGAGCAGTACTTC. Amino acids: CASSQRQGETGVYEQYF.